What follows is one T cell receptor beta chain and its context. This clonotype showed up many times. Its antigen target is currently unknown. Base qualities are missing; no much larger clone stands one base away. cDNA was synthesized by template-switch 5'RACE using a primer carrying a 10-nucleotide random unique molecular identifier by which each TCR transcript was tagged. Each sequencing run produced over 190 million TCR-beta sequences covering 15-18 subjects. The RNeasy kit was used to extract total RNA. The KAPA Real-time Library Amplification kit was used to amplify TCR-beta VDJ regions with primers targeting the TCR constant region and the 5'RACE anchor. A first PCR added sample indexes and Illumina adaptors, and a second PCR then raised library yield. The roughly 650 bp TCR product was size-selected on a 2% E-gel SizeSelection system after Ampure bead purification. Library quality was checked on a Bioanalyzer, concentration was measured with Qubit, and libraries were quantified with the Kapa Library Quantification kit before pooling. Libraries were sequenced paired-end 2 x 150 bp on an Illumina HiSeq 2500. To increase sequence diversity, roughly 25-31% phiX was spiked into each library pool. In the paper's pipeline: Quality-filtered reads were processed with the UMI-based MiGEC pipeline, which removed over 75% of raw TCR sequences during error correction. IMGT germline references were used for alignment of VDJ genes, and clonotypes were defined by a unique CDR3 amino acid sequence together with V-J genes. Clonal expansion, Shannon diversity and CDR3 relatedness (CalcPairwiseDistances, ClusterSamples) were evaluated with VDJtools, and phylogenetic trees were built with CLCbio workbench. Using coefficient-of-variation modelling across technical triplicates, the study counted a clone as expanded if it had at least 8 unique UMIs. TCRdb took the public reads, trimmed them with fastp at Q25, ran MiXCR for clone calling and kept in-frame beta chains. CDR3 protein duplicates are merged, each entry listing the most common genes and DNA. The V and J calls reflect TCRdb's pipeline rather than the authors' work. This sample holds about 74,000 distinct CDR3 sequences; 4% to 6% were observed only once. Approximately 7% of the sample is taken by the ten largest.

Libraries from unsorted PBMCs were made from 2 million PBMCs kept in RNAlater at -80 degrees C until RNA extraction. Multiple sclerosis patients were enrolled in a US clinical protocol evaluating disease progression by magnetic resonance imaging. Peripheral blood underwent Ficoll-Hypaque density gradient centrifugation to isolate PBMCs, which were then cryopreserved in liquid nitrogen. These data originate in a study of neurological immune-mediated disorders (dated by TCRdb to the late 2010s). Context from the whole study: Among the roughly 35 multiple sclerosis patients, roughly 31 had relapsing-remitting MS and 3 had secondary progressive MS. The cohort included some 70 subjects: about 14 with HAM/TSP, roughly 35 with multiple sclerosis, and around 20 healthy controls. The approximately 96 TCR-beta libraries covered PBMC samples along with longitudinal samples, technical triplicates, and paired sorted CD4+ and CD8+ T-cell subsets. Peripheral blood TCR-beta repertoires from patients with HTLV-I-associated myelopathy (HAM/TSP), patients with multiple sclerosis, and healthy controls were compared in the study using UMI-based sequencing. What the work shows at the level of the full study, not this receptor alone: Phylogenetic analysis grouped repertoires from 18 of 34 MS patients into a cluster of related CDR3 sequences, suggesting a possible repertoire-level signature. The MS cluster showed no association with clinical or MRI features, and the authors stated that larger cohorts are needed. TCR clonal expansion was highest in HAM/TSP patients and lowest in MS patients, with MS patients falling below even healthy controls. Across subjects, expanded clones never shared an identical CDR3 amino acid sequence, which suggests that the TCR-beta repertoires in every group were private.

This receptor was taken from a man aged 18-30 years with multiple sclerosis. Sequenced sample: PBMCs.

For the CDR3, the sequence is CASSLSRGTDTQYF. In nucleotides, the sequence is TGCGCCAGCAGCTTGAGTAGAGGCACAGATACGCAGTATTTT. The chain links TRBV5-1 with TRBJ2-3; the D gene cannot be resolved reliably. Taken from cysteine to phenylalanine, the CDR3 has 14 residues. The retained sequence is limited to the CDR3, 42 bases, with the frame set at the first base. For CDR1 and CDR2, the germline V gene lists SGHRS and YFSETQ. V lost 1 base and J lost 1 base; the stretch between them is 7 bases long.